The source of this T cell receptor beta chain is a study of T cell repertoires in ileal Crohn's disease. Across the study: Every patient was operated on for stricturing (61%) or penetrating (about 40%) complications.

Comments on this clone: Its antigen is still unknown.

Eligibility required adulthood, ileal or ileocolonic Crohn's disease and indicated ileocolonic resection. TCRB immunosequencing input was roughly 500 nanograms of biopsy DNA per sample. Generated by immunoSEQ multiplex PCR, the TCRdb table keeps only in-frame clones and is missing some. The sample shows 14,000 or so clones, roughly 70% of them seen only once. CDR1 GTSNPN and CDR2 SVGIG come from the germline V gene (reference sequence). CDR3 size: 15 residues. V lost 3 bases to trimming and J lost 7 bases; unmatched junction nucleotides: 13. Points from the study as a whole: Every patient over 26.8% clonality showed endoscopic recurrence.

This rearrangement joins TRBV30 to TRBJ2-7; 9 nucleotides agree with TRBD1. The receptor's source is an adult with Crohn's disease. Sequencing was performed on ileal tissue. As DNA, the CDR3 is TGTGCCTGGAGCCAGAACAGGGGGCAAGCGCGAGAGCAGTACTTC. Amino acids: CAWSQNRGQAREQYF.